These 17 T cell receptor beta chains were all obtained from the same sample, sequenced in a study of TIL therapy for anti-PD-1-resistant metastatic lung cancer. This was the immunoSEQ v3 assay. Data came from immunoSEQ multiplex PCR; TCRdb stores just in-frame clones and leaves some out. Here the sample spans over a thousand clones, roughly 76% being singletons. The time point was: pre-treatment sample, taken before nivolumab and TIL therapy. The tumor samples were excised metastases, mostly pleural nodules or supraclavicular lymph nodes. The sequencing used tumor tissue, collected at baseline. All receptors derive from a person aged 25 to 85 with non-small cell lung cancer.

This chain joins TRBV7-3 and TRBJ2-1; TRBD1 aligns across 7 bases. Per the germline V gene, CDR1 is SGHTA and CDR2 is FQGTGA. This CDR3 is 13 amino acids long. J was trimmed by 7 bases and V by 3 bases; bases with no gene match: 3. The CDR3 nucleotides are TGTGCCAGCAGCTTTGTACAGGGGAATGAGCAGTTCTTC. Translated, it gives CASSFVQGNEQFF. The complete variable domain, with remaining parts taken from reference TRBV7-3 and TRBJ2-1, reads GAGVSQTPSNKVTEKGKYVELRCDPISGHTALYWYRQSLGQGPEFLIYFQGTGAADDSGLPNDRFFAVRPEGSVSTLKIQRTERGDSAVYLCASSFVQGNEQFFGPGTRLTVL.

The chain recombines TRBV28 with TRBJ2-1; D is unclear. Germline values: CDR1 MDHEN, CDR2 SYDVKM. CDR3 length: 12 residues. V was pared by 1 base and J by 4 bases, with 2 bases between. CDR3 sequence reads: CASSLSYNEQFF. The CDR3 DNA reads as TGTGCCAGCAGTTTATCTTACAATGAGCAGTTCTTC.

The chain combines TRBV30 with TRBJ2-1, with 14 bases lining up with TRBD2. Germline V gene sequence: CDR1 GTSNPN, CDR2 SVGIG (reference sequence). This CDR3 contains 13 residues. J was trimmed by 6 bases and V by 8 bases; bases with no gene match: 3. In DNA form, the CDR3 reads TGTGCCGGGGGGACTAGCGGGGGCAATGAGCAGTTCTTC. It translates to CAGGTSGGNEQFF.

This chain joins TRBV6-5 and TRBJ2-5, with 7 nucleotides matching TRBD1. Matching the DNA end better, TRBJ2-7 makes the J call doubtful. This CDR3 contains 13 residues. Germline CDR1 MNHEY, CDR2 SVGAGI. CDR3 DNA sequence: TGTGCCAGCAGTTACAGGGGGCGCGACGAGCAGTACTTC. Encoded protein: CASSYRGRDEQYF.

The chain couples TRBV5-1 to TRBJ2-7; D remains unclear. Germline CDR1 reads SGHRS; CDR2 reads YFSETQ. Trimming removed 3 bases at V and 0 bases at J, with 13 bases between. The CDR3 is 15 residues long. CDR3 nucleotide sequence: TGCGCCAGCAGCTCAACAAACTTGAGCTCCTACGAGCAGTACTTC. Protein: CASSSTNLSSYEQYF.

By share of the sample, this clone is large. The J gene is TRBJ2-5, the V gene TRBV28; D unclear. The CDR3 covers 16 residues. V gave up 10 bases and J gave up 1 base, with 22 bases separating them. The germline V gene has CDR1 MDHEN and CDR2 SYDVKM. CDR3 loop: CATQMGGLTSQETQYF. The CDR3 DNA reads TGTGCCACCCAAATGGGCGGTCTTACCTCCCAAGAGACCCAGTACTTC. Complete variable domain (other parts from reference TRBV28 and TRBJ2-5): DVKVTQSSRYLVKRTGEKVFLECVQDMDHENMFWYRQDPGLGLRLIYFSYDVKMKEKGDIPEGYSVSREKKERFSLILESASTNQTSMYLCATQMGGLTSQETQYFGPGTRLLVL.

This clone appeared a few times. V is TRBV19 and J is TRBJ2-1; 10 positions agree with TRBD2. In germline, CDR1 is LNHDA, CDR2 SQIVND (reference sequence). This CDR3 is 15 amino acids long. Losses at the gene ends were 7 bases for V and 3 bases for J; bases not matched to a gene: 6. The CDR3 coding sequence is TGTGCCAGTACCTTTAGCGGGAGGATCTACAATGAGCAGTTCTTC. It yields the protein CASTFSGRIYNEQFF.

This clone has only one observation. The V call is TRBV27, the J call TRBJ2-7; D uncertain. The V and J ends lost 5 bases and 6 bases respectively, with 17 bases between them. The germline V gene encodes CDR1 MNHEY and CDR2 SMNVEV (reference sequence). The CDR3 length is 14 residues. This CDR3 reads CASSPRLAGREQYF. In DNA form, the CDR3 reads TGTGCCAGCAGTCCCCGACTCGCTGGGCGCGAGCAGTACTTC.

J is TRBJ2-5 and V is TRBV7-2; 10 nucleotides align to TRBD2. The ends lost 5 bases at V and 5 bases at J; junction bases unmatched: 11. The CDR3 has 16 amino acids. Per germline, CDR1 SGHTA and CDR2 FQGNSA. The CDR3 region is CASSALPSGSGETQYF. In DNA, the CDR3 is TGTGCCAGCAGCGCCCTCCCTAGCGGGAGTGGCGAGACCCAGTACTTC.

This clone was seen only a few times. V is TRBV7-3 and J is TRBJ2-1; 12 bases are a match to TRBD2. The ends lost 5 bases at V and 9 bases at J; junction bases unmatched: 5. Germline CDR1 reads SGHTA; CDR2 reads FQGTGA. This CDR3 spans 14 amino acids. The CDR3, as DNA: TGTGCCAGCAGCCGACTAGCGGGAGATCCTGAGCAGTTCTTC. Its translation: CASSRLAGDPEQFF.

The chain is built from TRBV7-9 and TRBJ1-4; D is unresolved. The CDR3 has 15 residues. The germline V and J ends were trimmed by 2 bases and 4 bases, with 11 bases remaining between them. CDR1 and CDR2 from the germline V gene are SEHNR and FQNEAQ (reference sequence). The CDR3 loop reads CASSLIGKGNEKLFF. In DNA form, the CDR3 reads TGTGCCAGCAGCTTAATCGGGAAGGGTAATGAAAAACTGTTTTTT.

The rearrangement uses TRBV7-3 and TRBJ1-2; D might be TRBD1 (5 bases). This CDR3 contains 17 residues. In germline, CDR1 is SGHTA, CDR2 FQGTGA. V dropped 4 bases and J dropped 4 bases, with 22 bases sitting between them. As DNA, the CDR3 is TGTGCCAGCAGCTCCCGGGCAGGGAACAATGCAGTCTATGGCTACACCTTC. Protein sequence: CASSSRAGNNAVYGYTF.

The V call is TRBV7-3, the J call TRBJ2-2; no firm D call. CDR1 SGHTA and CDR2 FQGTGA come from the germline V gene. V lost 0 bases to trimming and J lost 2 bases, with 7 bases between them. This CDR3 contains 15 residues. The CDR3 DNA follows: TGTGCCAGCAGCTTAACACCGGTTAACACCGGGGAGCTGTTTTTT. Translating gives CASSLTPVNTGELFF.

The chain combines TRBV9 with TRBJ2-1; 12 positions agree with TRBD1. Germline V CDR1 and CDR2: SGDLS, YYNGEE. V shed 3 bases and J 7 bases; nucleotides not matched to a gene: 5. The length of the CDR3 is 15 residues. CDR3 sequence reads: CASSAGQGAFNEQFF. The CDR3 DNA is TGTGCCAGCAGCGCGGGACAGGGGGCGTTTAATGAGCAGTTCTTC.

CDR3 sequence: CASSLGGQAATKKAFF. The CDR3 bases are TGTGCCAGCAGCTTGGGAGGACAGGCGGCTACAAAGAAAGCTTTCTTT. The chain links TRBV5-6 to TRBJ1-1, with 7 positions matching TRBD1. Trimming at V came to 0 bases and at J to 9 bases, leaving 14 bases not matched to a gene. The CDR3 is made up of 16 amino acids. Per germline, CDR1 SGHDT and CDR2 YYEEEE.

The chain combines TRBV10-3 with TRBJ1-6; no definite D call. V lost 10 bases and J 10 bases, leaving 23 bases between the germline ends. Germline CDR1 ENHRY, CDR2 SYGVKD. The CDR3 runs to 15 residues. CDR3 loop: CATESRVLLASPLHF. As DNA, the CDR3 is TGTGCCACCGAATCTCGCGTCCTATTAGCCTCACCCCTCCACTTT.

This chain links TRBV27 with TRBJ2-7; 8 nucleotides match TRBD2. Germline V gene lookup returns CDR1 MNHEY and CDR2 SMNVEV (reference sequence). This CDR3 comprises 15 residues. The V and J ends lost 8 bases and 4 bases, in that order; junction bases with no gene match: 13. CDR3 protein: CASRPARLAGYEQYF. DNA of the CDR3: TGTGCCAGCCGACCCGCTCGGCTAGCGGGTTACGAGCAGTACTTC.